Listed below are T cell receptor beta chains from one sample, sequenced in a study of graft-versus-host responses after intestinal transplantation. The protocol was immunoSEQ multiplex PCR, while the TCRdb copy is restricted to in-frame clones and leaves out a portion. The sample records some 7,100 clones, around 75% being singletons. The source material was ileum tissue, sampled just under 230 days after intestinal transplant. The receptors derive from a human patient who received an intestinal transplant, so some T cells may come from the graft donor. Both conserved end residues are part of each CDR3. A D gene is named only where the DNA matches it firmly. Rows give clone size only sometimes, using once, few, many, or a class for an expanded clone.

TRBD2 | TRBJ2-5 | TRBV28 | medium-sized | CASSRGLGLAGEYSETQYF | TGTGCCAGCAGTCGAGGGCTCGGACTAGCGGGAGAATATTCAGAGACCCAGTACTTC
TRBD1 | TRBJ1-3 | TRBV30 | few | CACDRGAGNTIYF | TGTGCCTGCGACAGGGGAGCTGGAAACACCATATATTTT
- | TRBJ1-1 | TRBV7-9 | once | CASRTGSLNTEAFF | TGTGCCAGCAGAACAGGGTCCCTGAACACTGAAGCTTTCTTT
- | TRBJ1-1 | TRBV4-1 | large | CASSQGSQGTEAFF | TGCGCCAGCAGCCAAGGATCTCAGGGAACTGAAGCTTTCTTT
TRBD2 | TRBJ2-3 | TRBV19 | few | CASSTSSGKGTDTQYF | TGTGCCAGTAGTACTTCAAGCGGGAAGGGGACAGATACGCAGTATTTT
TRBD2 | TRBJ2-1 | TRBV11-2 | few | CASRTSASGYNEQFF | TGTGCCAGCAGAACTTCCGCTAGCGGCTACAATGAGCAGTTCTTC
- | TRBJ1-1 | TRBV29-1 | - | CSVDRDDTEAFF | TGCAGCGTTGACAGGGATGACACTGAAGCTTTCTTT
TRBD1 | TRBJ1-6 | TRBV4-3 | - | CASRGQGDSPLHF | TGCGCCAGCAGGGGACAGGGGGATTCACCCCTCCACTTT
TRBD1 | TRBJ2-1 | TRBV28 | - | CASGLGLPGQGLYNEQFF | TGTGCCAGCGGGCTTGGATTACCGGGACAGGGCCTCTACAATGAGCAGTTCTTC
- | TRBJ2-3 | TRBV10-3 | - | CAISGRHKSTDTQYF | TGTGCCATCAGTGGACGACACAAGAGCACAGATACGCAGTATTTT
TRBD2 | TRBJ2-3 | TRBV30 | - | CAWSWGGVERDTQYF | TGTGCCTGGAGTTGGGGGGGGGTCGAAAGGGATACGCAGTATTTT
- | TRBJ2-2 | TRBV4-1 | - | CASSQAYSLYSNTGELFF | TGCGCCAGCAGCCAAGCTTACAGCCTTTACTCGAACACCGGGGAGCTGTTTTTT
- | TRBJ1-3 | TRBV6-5 | - | CASSPRLYGNTIYF | TGTGCCAGCAGTCCCCGGTTGTACGGAAACACCATATATTTT
TRBD1 | TRBJ1-4 | TRBV11-2 | - | CASSRDRANEKLFF | TGTGCCAGCAGCCGGGACAGGGCTAATGAAAAACTGTTTTTT
TRBD1 | TRBJ1-4 | TRBV19 | - | CASSRIGQGGNEKLFF | TGTGCCAGTAGTCGAATTGGACAGGGCGGGAATGAAAAACTGTTTTTT
- | TRBJ1-3 | TRBV7-2 | - | CASSLVAGYSGNTIYF | TGTGCCAGCAGCTTAGTCGCAGGGTACTCTGGAAACACCATATATTTT
- | TRBJ2-5 | TRBV18 | - | CASSPRSRETQYF | TGTGCCAGCTCACCACGCTCACGGGAGACCCAGTACTTC
- | TRBJ2-3 | TRBV6-5 | - | CASSYSASTDTQYF | TGTGCCAGCAGTTACTCGGCTAGCACAGATACGCAGTATTTT
TRBD2 | TRBJ2-5 | TRBV5-5 | few | CASSLWSAGGQETQYF | TGTGCCAGCAGCTTGTGGTCAGCGGGGGGACAAGAGACCCAGTACTTC
TRBD1 | TRBJ1-4 | TRBV5-1 | few | CASSLNPGQGGEKLFF | TGCGCCAGCAGCCTAAACCCGGGACAGGGGGGTGAAAAACTGTTTTTT
TRBD2 | TRBJ2-3 | TRBV9 | - | CASSVGPVTGGRGFGRTDTQYF | TGTGCCAGCAGCGTAGGGCCAGTGACGGGCGGGAGAGGGTTCGGCCGCACAGATACGCAGTATTTT
TRBD2 | TRBJ2-7 | TRBV6-5 | once | CASSARGTSYEQYF | TGTGCCAGCAGTGCCCGAGGGACTAGCTACGAGCAGTACTTC
TRBD2 | TRBJ2-2 | TRBV6-1 | few | CASRAGGSGTGELFF | TGTGCCAGCAGGGCGGGGGGGAGTGGGACCGGGGAGCTGTTTTTT
TRBD2 | TRBJ2-1 | TRBV9 | - | CASSVGLAGGWLFF | TGTGCCAGCAGCGTAGGCCTAGCGGGAGGTTGGCTGTTCTTC
TRBD2 | TRBJ2-3 | TRBV5-1 | once | CASSLVSSGRTDTQYF | TGCGCCAGCAGCTTGGTGTCTAGCGGGAGAACAGATACGCAGTATTTT
- | TRBJ2-3 | TRBV18 | few | CASSSSTDTQYF | TGTGCCAGCTCCTCTAGCACAGATACGCAGTATTTT
TRBD2 | TRBJ2-7 | TRBV19 | - | CASSWTSSSYEQYF | TGTGCCAGTAGCTGGACTAGCTCTTCCTACGAGCAGTACTTC
TRBD2 | TRBJ2-3 | TRBV9 | few | CASRGGREYTDTQYF | TGTGCCAGCAGGGGGGGGAGGGAATACACAGATACGCAGTATTTT
- | TRBJ1-5 | TRBV7-2 | - | CASSSQGQNQPQHF | TGTGCCAGCAGCTCGCAGGGGCAAAATCAGCCCCAGCATTTT
TRBD2 | TRBJ2-1 | TRBV4-1 | - | CASRLAGNSYNEQFF | TGCGCCAGCAGGTTAGCGGGGAATTCCTACAATGAGCAGTTCTTC